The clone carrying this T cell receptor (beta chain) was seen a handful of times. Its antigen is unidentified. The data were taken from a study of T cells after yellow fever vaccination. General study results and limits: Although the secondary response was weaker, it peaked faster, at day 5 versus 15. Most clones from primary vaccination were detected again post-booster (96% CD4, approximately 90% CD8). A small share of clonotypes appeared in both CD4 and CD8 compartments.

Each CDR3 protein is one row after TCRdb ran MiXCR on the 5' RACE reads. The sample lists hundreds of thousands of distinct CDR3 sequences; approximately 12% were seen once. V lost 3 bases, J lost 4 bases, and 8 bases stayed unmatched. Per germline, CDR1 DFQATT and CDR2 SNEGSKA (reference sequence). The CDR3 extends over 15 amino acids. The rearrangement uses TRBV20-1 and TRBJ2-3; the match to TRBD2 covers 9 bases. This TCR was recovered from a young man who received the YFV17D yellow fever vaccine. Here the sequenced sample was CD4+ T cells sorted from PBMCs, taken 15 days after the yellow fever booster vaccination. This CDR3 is CSASPASGVSDTQYF. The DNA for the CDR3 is TGCAGTGCTAGCCCCGCTAGCGGGGTGTCAGATACGCAGTATTTT.